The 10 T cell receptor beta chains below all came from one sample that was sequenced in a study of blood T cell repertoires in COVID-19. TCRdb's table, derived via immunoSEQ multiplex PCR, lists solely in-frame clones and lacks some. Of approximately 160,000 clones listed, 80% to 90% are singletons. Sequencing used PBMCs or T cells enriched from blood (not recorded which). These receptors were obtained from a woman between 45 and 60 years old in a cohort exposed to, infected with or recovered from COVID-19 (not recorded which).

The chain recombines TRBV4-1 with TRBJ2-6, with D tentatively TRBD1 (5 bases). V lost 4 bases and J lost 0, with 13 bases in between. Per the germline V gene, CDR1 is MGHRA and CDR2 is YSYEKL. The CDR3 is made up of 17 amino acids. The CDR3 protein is CASSPLTASSGANVLTF. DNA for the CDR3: TGCGCCAGCAGCCCGTTGACAGCCAGCTCTGGGGCCAACGTCCTGACTTTC.

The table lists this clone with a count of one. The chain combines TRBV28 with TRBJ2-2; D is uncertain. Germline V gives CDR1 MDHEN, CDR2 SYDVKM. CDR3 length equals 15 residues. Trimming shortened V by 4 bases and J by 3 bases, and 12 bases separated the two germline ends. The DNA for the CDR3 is TGTGCCAGCAGTTCACGTAAGAGTTACACCGGGGAGCTGTTTTTT. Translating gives CASSSRKSYTGELFF.

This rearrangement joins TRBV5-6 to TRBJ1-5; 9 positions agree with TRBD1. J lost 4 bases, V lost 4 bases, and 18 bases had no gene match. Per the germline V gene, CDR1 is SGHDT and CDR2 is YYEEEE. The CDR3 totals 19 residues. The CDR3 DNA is TGTGCCAGCAGCCTATTCGGGGGGACAGGGACCTCCCTTAATCAGCCCCAGCATTTT. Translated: CASSLFGGTGTSLNQPQHF.

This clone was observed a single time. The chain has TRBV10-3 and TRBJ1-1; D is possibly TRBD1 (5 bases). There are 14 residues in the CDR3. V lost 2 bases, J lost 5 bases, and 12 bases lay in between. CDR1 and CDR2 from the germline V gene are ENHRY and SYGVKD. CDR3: CAISERGGETEAFF. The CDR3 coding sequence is TGTGCCATCAGTGAGCGGGGGGGAGAGACTGAAGCTTTCTTT.

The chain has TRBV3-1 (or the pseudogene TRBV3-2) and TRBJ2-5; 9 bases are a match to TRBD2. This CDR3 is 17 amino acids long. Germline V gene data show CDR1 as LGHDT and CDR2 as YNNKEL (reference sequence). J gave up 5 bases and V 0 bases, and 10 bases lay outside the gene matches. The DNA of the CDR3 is TGTGCCAGCAGCCAAGATTGGCTAGCGGGGAACGGGGAGACCCAGTACTTC. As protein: CASSQDWLAGNGETQYF.

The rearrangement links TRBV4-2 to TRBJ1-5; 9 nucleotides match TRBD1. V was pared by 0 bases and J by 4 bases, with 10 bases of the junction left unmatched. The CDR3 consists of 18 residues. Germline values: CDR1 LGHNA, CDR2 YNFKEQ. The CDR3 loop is CASSQEFIRGTGNQPQHF. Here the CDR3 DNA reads TGTGCCAGCAGCCAAGAATTCATACGAGGGACAGGGAATCAGCCCCAGCATTTT.

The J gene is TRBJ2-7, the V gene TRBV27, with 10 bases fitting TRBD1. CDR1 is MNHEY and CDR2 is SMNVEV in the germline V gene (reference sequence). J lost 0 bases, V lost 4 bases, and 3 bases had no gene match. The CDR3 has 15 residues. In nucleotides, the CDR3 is TGTGCCAGCAGTTGGGGACAGGGGAGCTCCTACGAGCAGTACTTC. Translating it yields CASSWGQGSSYEQYF.

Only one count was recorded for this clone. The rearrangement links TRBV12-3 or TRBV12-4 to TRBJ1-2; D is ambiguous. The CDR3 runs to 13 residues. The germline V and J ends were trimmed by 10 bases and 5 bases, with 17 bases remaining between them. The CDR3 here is CATQPPSGYGYTF. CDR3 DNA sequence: TGTGCCACACAGCCCCCCTCGGGATATGGCTACACCTTC.

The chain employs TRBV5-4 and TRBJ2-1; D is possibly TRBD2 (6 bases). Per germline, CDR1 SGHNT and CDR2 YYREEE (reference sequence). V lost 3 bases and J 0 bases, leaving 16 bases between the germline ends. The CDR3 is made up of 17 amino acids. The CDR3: CASSSPRDGSSYNEQFF. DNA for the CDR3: TGTGCCAGCAGCTCACCCCGGGACGGGAGCTCCTACAATGAGCAGTTCTTC.

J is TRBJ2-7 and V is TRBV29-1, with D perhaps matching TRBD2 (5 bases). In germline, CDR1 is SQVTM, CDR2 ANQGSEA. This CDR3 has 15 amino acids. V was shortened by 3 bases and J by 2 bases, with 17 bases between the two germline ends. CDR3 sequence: CSVDSGSGVAYEQYF. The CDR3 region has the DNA TGCAGCGTTGATTCGGGGTCAGGCGTAGCCTACGAGCAGTACTTC.